Listed here are 8 T cell receptor beta chains from one sample, sequenced in a study of blood T cell repertoires in COVID-19. Here immunoSEQ multiplex PCR was the method, and the copy in TCRdb shows in-frame clones only, minus some. The sample carries around 160,000 clones, about 89% recorded once. The sequencing sample was made of peripheral blood. The receptors were gathered from a man in his sixties with acute or convalescent COVID-19.

The rearrangement uses TRBV5-1 and TRBJ1-2; TRBD1 matches 7 bases. Trimming removed 2 bases from V and 3 bases from J; junction bases left unmatched: 7. This CDR3 has 15 residues. Germline V CDR1 and CDR2: SGHRS, YFSETQ. CDR3 in DNA: TGCGCCAGCAGCTTAAACAGGGGAAGGGACTATGGCTACACCTTC. Translating gives CASSLNRGRDYGYTF.

The chain has TRBV4-2 and TRBJ2-1; perhaps TRBD2 as D (5 bases). This CDR3 has 14 residues. Trimming stripped 0 bases from V and 9 bases from J, with 12 bases between. CDR1 is LGHNA, CDR2 YNFKEQ, per germline. The CDR3 loop reads CASSQDKARGEQFF. CDR3 DNA: TGTGCCAGCAGCCAAGACAAAGCCCGGGGTGAGCAGTTCTTC.

The rearrangement uses TRBV3-1 (or the pseudogene TRBV3-2) and TRBJ1-5; 7 bases map to TRBD1. The CDR3 length is 14 residues. Germline CDR1 and CDR2: LGHDT and YNNKEL (reference sequence). Trimming cost V 2 bases and J 5 bases; bases outside gene matches: 3. The DNA for the CDR3 is TGTGCCAGCAGCCAACGACAGGGTGATCAGCCCCAGCATTTT. Its protein is CASSQRQGDQPQHF.

V gene TRBV11-1 combines with J gene TRBJ1-6; a weak D match, TRBD1 (5 bases). This CDR3 contains 14 residues. The V gene lost 1 base and the J gene lost 10 bases, with 11 bases spanning the gap. The germline V gene encodes CDR1 SGHAT and CDR2 FQDESV (reference sequence). CDR3 DNA sequence: TGTGCCAGCAGCTTAGGGGCAGGGCGATCACCCCTCCACTTT. This translates into CASSLGAGRSPLHF.

The gene calls are TRBV18 and TRBJ2-1, with 11 bases aligning to TRBD1. The V and J ends lost 1 base and 6 bases, in that order; junction bases with no gene match: 17. The CDR3 is made up of 20 amino acids. Germline-derived CDR1 and CDR2 are KGHSH and LQKENI. This chain's CDR3 is CASSPRLGTGGSGSFNEQFF. The CDR3 DNA follows: TGTGCCAGCTCACCACGTCTAGGGACAGGGGGTTCCGGGTCGTTCAATGAGCAGTTCTTC.

This clone was detected a few times. V is TRBV29-1 and J is TRBJ1-2, with 8 bases lining up with TRBD1. In germline, CDR1 is SQVTM, CDR2 ANQGSEA. V was pared by 4 bases and J by 8 bases, with 9 bases of the junction left unmatched. CDR3 length: 13 amino acids. The CDR3 nucleotides read TGCAGCGTTGCCGGGCAGGGGGCAGGAGGCTACACCTTC. Translating it yields CSVAGQGAGGYTF.

The rearrangement uses TRBV7-9 and TRBJ1-2; D remains ambiguous. The V end was cut by 0 bases, the J end by 8 bases, with 7 bases between. Germline-derived CDR1 and CDR2 are SEHNR and FQNEAQ (reference sequence). The CDR3 consists of 12 residues. The CDR3 spells CASSLAGDGYTF. Here the CDR3 DNA reads TGTGCCAGCAGCTTAGCAGGAGACGGCTACACCTTC.

This chain connects TRBV27 to TRBJ2-6; possible D gene TRBD1, 5 bases. The V gene lost 6 bases and the J gene lost 4 bases, with 16 bases spanning the gap. This CDR3 has 16 amino acids. CDR1 MNHEY and CDR2 SMNVEV come from the germline V gene (reference sequence). The CDR3 DNA reads TGTGCCAGCAGCCGATTAACAGGTACCGGGGCCAACGTCCTGACTTTC. This codes for CASSRLTGTGANVLTF.